This T cell receptor (beta chain) was sequenced in a study of cytomegalovirus exposure and HLA in healthy donors. Samples came from healthy bone marrow donors. CDR3 length: 15 residues. The germline CDR1 and CDR2 sequences are GTSNPN and SVGIG (reference sequence). Trimming cost V 2 bases and J 6 bases, with 17 bases left between them. 60 Vbeta and 13 Jbeta primers were used in PCR. Some clones are missing from TCRdb's copy, which holds only in-frame ones; the method was immunoSEQ multiplex PCR. The table has roughly 160,000 clones, roughly 80% seen once; the top ten hold 8.5%. The TCR sequence derives from a male donor in good health and CMV-seropositive. What was sequenced was PBMCs. V and J are TRBV30 and TRBJ2-1, with D perhaps TRBD2 (6 bases). The CDR3 nucleotides are TGTGCCTGGAGTCTCCCGGGACTTCATATCAATGAGCAGTTCTTC. Amino acids: CAWSLPGLHINEQFF.